The rows below give T cell receptor beta chains drawn from one sample of a study of cytomegalovirus exposure and HLA in healthy donors. The protocol was immunoSEQ multiplex PCR, while the TCRdb copy is restricted to in-frame clones and leaves out a portion. The table has about 200,000 clones, around 84% seen once. Sequenced input: PBMCs. All receptors come from a woman under 30 in good health and CMV-seronegative. Both conserved end residues are part of each CDR3. The D gene is left open where the match is weak. Size is stated for part of the rows, as once, few or many counts, or as a class when the clone is expanded.

TRBJ2-7 | TRBV30 | TRBD1 | few | CAWSDGQGVYEQYF | TGTGCCTGGAGCGATGGACAGGGGGTCTACGAGCAGTACTTC
TRBJ1-5 | TRBV19 | NA | few | CASSMNLQVSNQPQHF | TGTGCCAGTAGTATGAATTTACAGGTTAGCAATCAGCCCCAGCATTTT
TRBJ2-7 | TRBV18 | NA | NA | CASSPPGGASYEQYF | TGTGCCAGCTCACCCCCTGGCGGGGCATCCTACGAGCAGTACTTC
TRBJ1-1 | TRBV10-2 | NA | NA | CASSESTTGITEAFF | TGCGCCAGCAGTGAGTCGACGACGGGGATTACTGAAGCTTTCTTT
TRBJ1-4 | TRBV5-4 | NA | few | CASSLGGGSEKLFF | TGTGCCAGCAGCTTGGGGGGGGGCTCCGAAAAACTGTTTTTT
TRBJ2-7 | TRBV27 | NA | NA | CASSLALGQSYEQYF | TGTGCCAGCAGTTTAGCCCTAGGACAGTCCTACGAGCAGTACTTC
TRBJ2-5 | TRBV2 | NA | few | CASRAEAWETQYF | TGTGCCAGCAGGGCAGAGGCCTGGGAGACCCAGTACTTC
TRBJ2-2 | TRBV9 | TRBD1 | NA | CASSVVTGGSTGELFF | TGTGCCAGCAGCGTAGTTACAGGGGGAAGTACCGGGGAGCTGTTTTTT
TRBJ2-1 | TRBV25-1 | NA | once | CASSDVAAYNEQFF | TGTGCCAGCAGTGACGTAGCGGCTTACAATGAGCAGTTCTTC
TRBJ2-4 | TRBV7-2 | NA | NA | CASSSGLAKNIQYF | TGTGCCAGCAGCTCGGGACTCGCCAAAAACATTCAGTACTTC
TRBJ1-1 | TRBV7-9 | NA | NA | CASSWDRAGSANTEAFF | TGTGCCAGCAGCTGGGATCGGGCAGGGTCCGCGAACACTGAAGCTTTCTTT
TRBJ1-1 | TRBV18 | NA | NA | CASSPRNIETTEAFF | TGTGCCAGCTCACCACGCAACATTGAAACCACTGAAGCTTTCTTT
TRBJ1-6 | TRBV27 | NA | NA | CASTNRLSSYNSPLHF | TGTGCCAGCACAAACAGGCTGAGCTCCTATAATTCACCCCTCCACTTT
TRBJ2-1 | TRBV5-4 | TRBD1 | NA | CASSLVDRGYNEQFF | TGTGCCAGCAGCTTGGTGGACAGGGGCTACAATGAGCAGTTCTTC
TRBJ2-1 | TRBV9 | TRBD2 | NA | CASSLGTSGTPLKFF | TGTGCCAGCAGCCTCGGGACTAGCGGGACCCCTTTGAAGTTCTTC
TRBJ2-7 | TRBV7-2 | TRBD2 | NA | CASSLSGSGFEQYF | TGTGCCAGCAGCCTTAGCGGGAGCGGCTTCGAGCAGTACTTC
TRBJ1-2 | TRBV27 | TRBD1 | few | CASSTGQGIGYTF | TGTGCCAGCAGTACGGGACAGGGGATAGGCTACACCTTC
TRBJ2-1 | TRBV10-2 | TRBD2 | NA | CASSDSWLAGGNEQFF | TGCGCCAGCAGTGATAGTTGGCTAGCGGGAGGGAATGAGCAGTTCTTC
TRBJ1-1 | TRBV19 | TRBD1 | NA | CASSVPTGQGPPEAFF | TGTGCCAGTAGTGTACCGACCGGACAGGGGCCACCAGAGGCTTTCTTT
TRBJ2-3 | TRBV13 | TRBD2 | NA | CASSPLAGGNTDTQYF | TGTGCCAGCAGCCCTCTAGCGGGAGGCAACACAGATACGCAGTATTTT
TRBJ1-3 | TRBV19 | NA | NA | CASSMTSSSGNTIYF | TGTGCCAGTAGTATGACATCGAGCTCTGGAAACACCATATATTTT
TRBJ1-5 | TRBV19 | NA | NA | CGTRGRYSNQPQHF | TGTGGCACAAGGGGCCGATATAGCAATCAGCCCCAGCATTTT
TRBJ1-1 | TRBV19 | TRBD1 | NA | CASSIRDRKIGTF | TGTGCCAGTAGTATCCGGGACAGGAAGATAGGGACGTTT
TRBJ2-4 | TRBV5-6 | TRBD2 | once | CASSLVGGASGSAGDIQYF | TGTGCCAGCAGCTTGGTCGGGGGGGCTAGCGGGAGCGCGGGGGACATTCAGTACTTC
TRBJ2-7 | TRBV29-1 | TRBD1 | NA | CSVKGQVYEQYF | TGCAGCGTTAAGGGACAGGTCTACGAGCAGTACTTC
TRBJ2-5 | TRBV7-9 | TRBD1 | NA | CASSLRTGGYETQYF | TGTGCCAGCAGCCTCAGGACAGGGGGCTATGAGACCCAGTACTTC